A selection of T cell receptor beta chains follows, all from one sample in a study of shared clonotypes between healthy human individuals. Clones were read by immunoSEQ multiplex PCR, and TCRdb kept only the in-frame ones, dropping some. The top ten clones hold over 9.5% of a sample with roughly 300,000 clones, less than 75% of them seen once. The sequencing input was memory CD4+ T cells sorted from blood. These receptors were collected from a young man in good health. CDR3s include the opening cysteine and the closing phenylalanine or tryptophan. D genes are given only for firm matches. Clone size is given for some rows only: seen once, a few or many times, or a class if the clone is expanded.

>TRBV18|TRBD1|.|TRBJ2-1
TGTGCCAGCTCACGGGACAGGGAGAATGAGCAGTTCTTC
CASSRDRENEQFF
>TRBV11-3|.|.|TRBJ2-5
TGTGCCAGCAGCTTTCGGGGAGAGACCCAGTACTTC
CASSFRGETQYF
>TRBV6-1|.|.|TRBJ2-7
TGTGCCAGCAGTGTCAGGAGCTACTACGAGCAGTACTTC
CASSVRSYYEQYF
>TRBV5-1|.|.|TRBJ2-1
TGCGCCAGCAGCCCCGACCGAGGAGGGGAGCAGTTCTTC
CASSPDRGGEQFF
>TRBV30|TRBD2|.|TRBJ2-3
TGTGCCTGGAGGAAAGCGGGAGTCGATACGCAGTATTTT
CAWRKAGVDTQYF
>TRBV20-1|.|.|TRBJ2-1
TGCAGTGCAACCTCCTACAATGAGCAGTTCTTC
CSATSYNEQFF
>TRBV6-5|.|.|TRBJ2-1
TGTGCCAGCATTGGAAGACTATCAAGCGAGCAGTTCTTC
CASIGRLSSEQFF
>TRBV30|.|.|TRBJ2-7
TGTGCCTGGAGTGAGTCGTACGAGCAGTACTTC
CAWSESYEQYF
>TRBV29-1|TRBD2|few|TRBJ2-1
TGCAGCGTTGGGGCTAGCGGGATTGGCAATGAGCAGTTCTTC
CSVGASGIGNEQFF
>TRBV11-2|.|.|TRBJ1-2
TGTGCCAGCAGCCAAGGGGGGCAGGGCGTAGACTATGGCTACACCTTC
CASSQGGQGVDYGYTF
>TRBV28|TRBD2|.|TRBJ2-1
TGTGCCAGCAGTCCACTCACTAGCGGGAGGGCCAATGAGCAGTTCTTC
CASSPLTSGRANEQFF
>TRBV14|TRBD1|.|TRBJ2-5
TGTGCCAGCAGCCAAGAAGAGGACAGGGACTTGCGTGAGACCCAGTACTTC
CASSQEEDRDLRETQYF
>TRBV6-5|.|once|TRBJ1-2
TGTGCCAGCAGTTACGGGCAGGGGCTTGGCTATGGCTACACCTTC
CASSYGQGLGYGYTF
>TRBV15|.|.|TRBJ2-2
TGTGCCACCAGCAGTACCCTAGGACGGCACACCGGGGAGCTGTTTTTT
CATSSTLGRHTGELFF
>TRBV18|.|once|TRBJ1-6
TGTGCCAGCTCACCAACCGGGGGTATCTTGGCCCTCCACTTT
CASSPTGGILALHF
>TRBV20-1|TRBD2|.|TRBJ2-7
TGCAGTGCTAGCCGGGAGGGCCTCCACTTC
CSASREGLHF
>TRBV7-3|.|.|TRBJ1-1
TGTGCCAGCAGCTTAGGGGGGAAAAACACTGAAGCTTTCTTT
CASSLGGKNTEAFF
>TRBV6-6|TRBD1|.|TRBJ1-2
TGTGCCAGCAGTTACGACAGGGATGGCTACACCTTC
CASSYDRDGYTF
>TRBV28|.|few|TRBJ1-4
TGTGCCAGCAGTTTCGGTCAGGGAGGGATGAAACTGTTTTTT
CASSFGQGGMKLFF
>TRBV6-5|TRBD1|.|TRBJ2-1
TGTGCCAGCAGCCTACGGGGACAGGGGGAGCAGTTCTTC
CASSLRGQGEQFF
>TRBV4-3|TRBD2|.|TRBJ2-1
TGCGCCAGCAGCCAAAACCGGGACTACTTTAATGAGCAGTTCTTC
CASSQNRDYFNEQFF
>TRBV5-1|.|few|TRBJ2-5
TGCGCCAGCAGCTTGGGGGGTAGCGGAGGGGAGACCCAGTACTTC
CASSLGGSGGETQYF
>TRBV6-1|.|.|TRBJ2-7
TGTGCCAGCAGTGCGTTGGGAAGCTCCTACGAGCAGTACTTC
CASSALGSSYEQYF
>TRBV6-1|.|.|TRBJ1-4
TGTGCCACCAATCTAGACGGCCTTAATGAAAAACTGTTTTTT
CATNLDGLNEKLFF
>TRBV18|.|.|TRBJ2-6
TGTGCCAGCTCACCGGTTGGAGCCAACGTCCTGACTTTC
CASSPVGANVLTF
>TRBV6-1|.|.|TRBJ1-5
TGTGCCAGCGGGGGGAATAGCAATCAGCCCCAGCATTTT
CASGGNSNQPQHF
>TRBV2|.|.|TRBJ2-3
TGTGCCAGCAGTGAGGTGGCAGTCACAGATACGCAGTATTTT
CASSEVAVTDTQYF